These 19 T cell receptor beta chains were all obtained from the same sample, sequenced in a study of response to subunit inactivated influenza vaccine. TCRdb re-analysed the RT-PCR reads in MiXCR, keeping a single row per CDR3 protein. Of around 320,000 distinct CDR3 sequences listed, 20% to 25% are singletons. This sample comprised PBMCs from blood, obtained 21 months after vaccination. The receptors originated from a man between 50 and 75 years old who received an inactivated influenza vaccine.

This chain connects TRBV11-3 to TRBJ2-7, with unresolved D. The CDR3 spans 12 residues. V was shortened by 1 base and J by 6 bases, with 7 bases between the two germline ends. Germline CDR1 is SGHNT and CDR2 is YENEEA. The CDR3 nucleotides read TGTGCCAGCAGCTTAGGGGGTCGCGAGCAGTACTTC. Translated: CASSLGGREQYF.

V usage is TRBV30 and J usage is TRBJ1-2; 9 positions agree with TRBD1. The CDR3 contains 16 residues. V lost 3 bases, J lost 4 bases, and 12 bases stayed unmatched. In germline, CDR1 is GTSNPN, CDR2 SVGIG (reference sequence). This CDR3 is CAWRDKDRGHFYGYTF. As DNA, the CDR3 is TGTGCCTGGAGAGACAAGGACAGGGGCCATTTCTATGGCTACACCTTC. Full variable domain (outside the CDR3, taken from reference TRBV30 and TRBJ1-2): SQTIHQWPATLVQPVGSPLSLECTVEGTSNPNLYWYRQAAGRGLQLLFYSVGIGQISSEVPQNLSASRPQDRQFILSSKKLLLSDSGFYLCAWRDKDRGHFYGYTFGSGTRLTVV.

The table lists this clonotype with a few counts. CDR3 sequence reads: CASSVTGKGSLTDTQYF. CDR3 nucleotide sequence: TGTGCCAGCAGCGTTACAGGGAAGGGGAGTTTAACAGATACGCAGTATTTT. The chain uses TRBV7-2 and TRBJ2-3; D perhaps matches TRBD1 (6 bases). CDR3 size: 17 residues. Germline V CDR1 and CDR2: SGHTA, FQGNSA. V lost 5 bases, J lost 3 bases, and 21 bases lay in between.

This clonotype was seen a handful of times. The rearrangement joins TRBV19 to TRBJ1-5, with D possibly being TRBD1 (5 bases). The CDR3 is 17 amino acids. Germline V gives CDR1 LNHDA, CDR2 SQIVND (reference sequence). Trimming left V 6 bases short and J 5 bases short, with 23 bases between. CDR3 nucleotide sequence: TGTGCCAGTAGAACCGCATGGGGACTAGGGACCTATCAGCCCCAGCATTTT. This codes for CASRTAWGLGTYQPQHF. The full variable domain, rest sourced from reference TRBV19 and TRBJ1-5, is DGGITQSPKYLFRKEGQNVTLSCEQNLNHDAMYWYRQDPGQGLRLIYYSQIVNDFQKGDIAEGYSVSREKKESFPLTVTSAQKNPTAFYLCASRTAWGLGTYQPQHFGDGTRLSIL.

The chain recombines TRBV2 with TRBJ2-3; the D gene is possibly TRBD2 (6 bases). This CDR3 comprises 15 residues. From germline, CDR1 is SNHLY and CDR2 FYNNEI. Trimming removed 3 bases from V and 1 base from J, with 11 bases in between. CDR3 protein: CASSEAGTRTDTQYF. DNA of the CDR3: TGTGCCAGCAGTGAGGCAGGGACTCGCACAGATACGCAGTATTTT.

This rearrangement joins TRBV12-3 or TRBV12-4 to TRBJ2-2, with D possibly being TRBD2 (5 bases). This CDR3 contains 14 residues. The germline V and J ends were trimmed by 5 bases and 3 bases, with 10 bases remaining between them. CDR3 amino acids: CASSHRRDTGELFF. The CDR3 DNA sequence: TGTGCCAGCAGTCATCGGCGGGACACCGGGGAGCTGTTTTTT.

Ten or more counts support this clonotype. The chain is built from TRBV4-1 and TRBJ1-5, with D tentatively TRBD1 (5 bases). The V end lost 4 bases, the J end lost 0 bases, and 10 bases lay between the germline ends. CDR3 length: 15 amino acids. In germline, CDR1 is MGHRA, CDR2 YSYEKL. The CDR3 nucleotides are TGCGCCAGCAGCCCAGGGTTTTATAGCAATCAGCCCCAGCATTTT. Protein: CASSPGFYSNQPQHF.

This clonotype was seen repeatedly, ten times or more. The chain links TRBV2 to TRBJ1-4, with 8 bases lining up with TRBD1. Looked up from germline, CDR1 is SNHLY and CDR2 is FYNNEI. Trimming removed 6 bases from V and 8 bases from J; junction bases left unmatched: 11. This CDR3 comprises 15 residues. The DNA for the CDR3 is TGTGCCAGCAGCCACCGGACAGGGAGAAACGAAAAACTGTTTTTT. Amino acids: CASSHRTGRNEKLFF.

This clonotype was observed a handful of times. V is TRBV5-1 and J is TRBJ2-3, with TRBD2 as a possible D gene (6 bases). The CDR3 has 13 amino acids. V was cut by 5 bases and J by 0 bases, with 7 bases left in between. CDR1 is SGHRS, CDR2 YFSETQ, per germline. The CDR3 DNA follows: TGCGCCAGCAGGGAGGGGAGCACAGATACGCAGTATTTT. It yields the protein CASREGSTDTQYF.

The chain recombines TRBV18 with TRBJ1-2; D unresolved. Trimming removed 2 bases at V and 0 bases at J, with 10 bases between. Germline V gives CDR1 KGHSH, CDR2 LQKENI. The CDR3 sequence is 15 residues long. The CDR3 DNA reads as TGTGCCAGCTCACCATCGGTAGCTCCTAACTATGGCTACACCTTC. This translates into CASSPSVAPNYGYTF.

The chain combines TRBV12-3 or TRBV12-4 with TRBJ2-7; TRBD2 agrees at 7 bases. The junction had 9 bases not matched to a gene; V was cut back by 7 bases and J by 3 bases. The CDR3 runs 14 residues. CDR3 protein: CASTWGGLIYEQYF. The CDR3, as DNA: TGTGCCAGCACTTGGGGGGGTTTGATCTACGAGCAGTACTTC.

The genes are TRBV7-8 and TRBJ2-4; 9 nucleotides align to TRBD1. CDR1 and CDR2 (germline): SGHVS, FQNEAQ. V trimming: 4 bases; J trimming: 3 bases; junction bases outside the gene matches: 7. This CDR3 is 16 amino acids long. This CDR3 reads CASSSGTGKGKNIQYF. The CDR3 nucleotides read TGTGCCAGCAGCTCCGGGACAGGGAAAGGCAAAAACATTCAGTACTTC.

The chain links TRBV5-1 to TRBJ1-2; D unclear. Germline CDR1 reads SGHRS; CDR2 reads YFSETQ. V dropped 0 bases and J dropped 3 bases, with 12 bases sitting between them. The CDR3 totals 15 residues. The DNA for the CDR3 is TGCGCCAGCAGCTTGGACAAGAGTAAGCACTATGGCTACACCTTC. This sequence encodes CASSLDKSKHYGYTF.

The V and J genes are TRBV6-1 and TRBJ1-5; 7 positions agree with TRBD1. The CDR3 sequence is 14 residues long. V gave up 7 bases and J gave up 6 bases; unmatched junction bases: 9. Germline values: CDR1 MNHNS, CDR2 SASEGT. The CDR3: CASKPDREGQPQHF. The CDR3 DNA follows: TGTGCCAGCAAACCTGACAGGGAAGGTCAGCCCCAGCATTTT.

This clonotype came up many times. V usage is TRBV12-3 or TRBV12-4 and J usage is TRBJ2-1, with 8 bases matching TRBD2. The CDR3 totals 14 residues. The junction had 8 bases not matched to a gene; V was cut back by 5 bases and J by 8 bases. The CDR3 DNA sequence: TGTGCCAGCAGTCCTACCAGCGGGGGCGATGAGCAGTTCTTC. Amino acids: CASSPTSGGDEQFF.

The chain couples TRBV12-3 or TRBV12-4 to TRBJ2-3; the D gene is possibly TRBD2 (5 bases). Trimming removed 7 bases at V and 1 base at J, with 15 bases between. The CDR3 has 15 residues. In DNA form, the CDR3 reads TGTGCCAGCACGGCGACTACTTTGGGCACAGATACGCAGTATTTT. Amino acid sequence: CASTATTLGTDTQYF.

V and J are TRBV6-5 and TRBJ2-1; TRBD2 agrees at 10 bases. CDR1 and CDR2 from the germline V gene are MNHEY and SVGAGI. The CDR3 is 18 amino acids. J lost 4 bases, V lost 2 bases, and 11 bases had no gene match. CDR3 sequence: CASSYEGPTSGAYNEQFF. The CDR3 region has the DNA TGTGCCAGCAGTTACGAGGGGCCAACTAGCGGGGCTTACAATGAGCAGTTCTTC.

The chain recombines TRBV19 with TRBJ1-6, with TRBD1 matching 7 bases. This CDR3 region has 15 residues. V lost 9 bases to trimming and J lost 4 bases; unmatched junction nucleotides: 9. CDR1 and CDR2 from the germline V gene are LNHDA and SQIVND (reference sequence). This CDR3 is CASTGTAIYNSPLHF. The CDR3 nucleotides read TGTGCCAGCACAGGGACAGCGATTTATAATTCACCCCTCCACTTT. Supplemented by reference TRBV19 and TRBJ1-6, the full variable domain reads DGGITQSPKYLFRKEGQNVTLSCEQNLNHDAMYWYRQDPGQGLRLIYYSQIVNDFQKGDIAEGYSVSREKKESFPLTVTSAQKNPTAFYLCASTGTAIYNSPLHFGNGTRLTVT.

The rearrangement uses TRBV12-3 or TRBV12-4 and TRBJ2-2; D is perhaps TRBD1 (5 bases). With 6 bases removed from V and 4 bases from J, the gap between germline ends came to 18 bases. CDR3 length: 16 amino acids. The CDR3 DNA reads TGTGCCAGCAGCCGGCGACAGACAATCGCCACCGGGGAGCTGTTTTTT. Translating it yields CASSRRQTIATGELFF.